Sequencing of this TCR beta chain was carried out in a study of metastatic and nonmetastatic thyroid tumors. TCRdb reprocessed the PCR reads via MiXCR. The sample lists roughly 30,000 clones, approximately 20% seen once, with roughly a tenth in the top ten. V was pared by 8 bases and J by 1 base, with 16 bases between. Germline CDR1 reads SQVTM; CDR2 reads ANQGSEA. The CDR3 is 14 residues long. No patient received treatment before thyroid surgery. The table lists this clone with many counts. The sequenced sample was blood. The V call is TRBV29-1, the J call TRBJ2-3; D call uncertain. This sequence originates from a female donor with papillary thyroid cancer or a benign thyroid nodule (not recorded which). Some clones in this sample may be carry-over from other donors' samples. CDR3 coding DNA: TGCAGCCTAACCCCGAGTCGCGGCACAGATACGCAGTATTTT. Protein sequence: CSLTPSRGTDTQYF.